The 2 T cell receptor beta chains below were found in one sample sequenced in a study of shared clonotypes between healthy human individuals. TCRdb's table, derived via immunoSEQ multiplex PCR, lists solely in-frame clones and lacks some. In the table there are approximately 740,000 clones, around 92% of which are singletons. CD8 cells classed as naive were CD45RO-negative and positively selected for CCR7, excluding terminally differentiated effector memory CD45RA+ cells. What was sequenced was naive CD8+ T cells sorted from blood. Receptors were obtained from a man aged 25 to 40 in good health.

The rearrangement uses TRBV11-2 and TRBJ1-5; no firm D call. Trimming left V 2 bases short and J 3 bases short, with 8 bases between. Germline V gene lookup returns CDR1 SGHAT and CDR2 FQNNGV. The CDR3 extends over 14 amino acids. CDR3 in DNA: TGTGCCAGCAGCTTAAACGGCAACAATCAGCCCCAGCATTTT. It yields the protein CASSLNGNNQPQHF.

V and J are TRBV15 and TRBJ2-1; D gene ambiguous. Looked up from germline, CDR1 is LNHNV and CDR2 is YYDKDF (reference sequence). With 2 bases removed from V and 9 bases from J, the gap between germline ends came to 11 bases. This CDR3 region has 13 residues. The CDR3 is CATSRSSSLEQFF. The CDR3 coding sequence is TGTGCCACCAGCAGATCCTCTAGTCTTGAGCAGTTCTTC.